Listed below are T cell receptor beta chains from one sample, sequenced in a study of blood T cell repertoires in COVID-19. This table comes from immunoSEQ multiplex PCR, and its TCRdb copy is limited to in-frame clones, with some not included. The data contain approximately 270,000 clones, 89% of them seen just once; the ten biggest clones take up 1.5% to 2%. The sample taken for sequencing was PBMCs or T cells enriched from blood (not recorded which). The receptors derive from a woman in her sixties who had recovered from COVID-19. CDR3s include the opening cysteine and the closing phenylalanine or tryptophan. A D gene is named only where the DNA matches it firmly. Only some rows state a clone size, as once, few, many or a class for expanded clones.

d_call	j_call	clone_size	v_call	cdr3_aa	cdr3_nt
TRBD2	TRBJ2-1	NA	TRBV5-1	CASSLVLAGGFQFF	TGCGCCAGCAGCTTGGTCCTAGCGGGAGGGTTTCAGTTCTTC
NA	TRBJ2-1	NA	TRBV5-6	CASSSVGEDHRLF	TGTGCCAGCAGCTCGGTAGGGGAGGACCACCGGCTCTTC
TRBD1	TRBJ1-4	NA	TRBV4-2	CASSPHDRANEKLFF	TGTGCCAGCAGCCCCCATGACAGGGCTAATGAAAAACTGTTTTTT
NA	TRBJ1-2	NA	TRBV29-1	CSVELRDGYTF	TGCAGCGTTGAGCTGAGAGATGGCTACACCTTC
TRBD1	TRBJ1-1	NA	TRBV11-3	CASSIQTGGTFF	TGTGCCAGCAGCATACAGACAGGGGGGACTTTCTTT
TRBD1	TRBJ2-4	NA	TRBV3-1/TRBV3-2	CASSHNRGDIQYF	TGTGCCAGCAGCCACAACAGGGGGGACATTCAGTACTTC
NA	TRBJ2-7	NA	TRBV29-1	CSVEVPTLRQQYF	TGCAGCGTTGAGGTCCCTACGTTACGTCAGCAGTACTTC
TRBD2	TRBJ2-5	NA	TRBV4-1	CASSPGLAGAGETQYF	TGCGCCAGCAGCCCCGGGCTAGCGGGAGCGGGGGAGACCCAGTACTTC
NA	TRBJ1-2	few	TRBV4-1	CASSQDRTDTYGYTF	TGCGCCAGCAGCCAAGACCGGACAGACACCTATGGCTACACCTTC
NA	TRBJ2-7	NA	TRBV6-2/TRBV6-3	CASSYSLSGMSYEQYF	TGTGCCAGCAGTTACTCTCTTTCGGGTATGTCCTACGAGCAGTACTTC
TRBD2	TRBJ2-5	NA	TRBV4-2	CASSQGGGGLGETQYF	TGTGCCAGCAGCCAAGGGGGGGGAGGATTGGGAGAGACCCAGTACTTC
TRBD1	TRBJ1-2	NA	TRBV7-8	CASSLGDRVLYGYTF	TGTGCCAGCAGCTTAGGAGACAGGGTCCTCTATGGCTACACCTTC
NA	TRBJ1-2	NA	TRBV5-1	CASSGRQDTNYGYTF	TGCGCCAGCAGCGGCCGACAGGACACGAACTATGGCTACACCTTC
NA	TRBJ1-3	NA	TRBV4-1	CASSQDPGDGGNTIYF	TGCGCCAGCAGCCAAGATCCAGGGGACGGTGGAAACACCATATATTTT
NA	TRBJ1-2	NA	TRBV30	CAWSVMSYGYTF	TGTGCCTGGAGTGTAATGAGTTATGGCTACACCTTC
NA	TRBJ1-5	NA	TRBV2	CASSEESEQPQHF	TGTGCCAGCAGTGAGGAGAGCGAGCAGCCCCAGCATTTT
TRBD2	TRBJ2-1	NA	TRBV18	CASSPPNGRENNEQFF	TGTGCCAGCTCACCACCGAACGGGAGGGAAAACAATGAGCAGTTCTTC
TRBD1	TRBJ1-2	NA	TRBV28	CASSTGTVKFPF	TGTGCCAGCAGTACCGGGACAGTCAAATTCCCCTTC
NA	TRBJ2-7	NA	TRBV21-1	CASSKARYQGSSEQYF	TGTGCCAGCAGCAAAGCGCGGTATCAGGGGAGCAGCGAGCAGTACTTC
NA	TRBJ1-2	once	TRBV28	CASSTSDMYYGYTF	TGTGCCAGCAGTACCTCTGACATGTACTATGGCTACACCTTC
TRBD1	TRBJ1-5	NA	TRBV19	CASQTGGGNQPQHF	TGTGCCAGCCAAACAGGGGGTGGCAATCAGCCCCAGCATTTT
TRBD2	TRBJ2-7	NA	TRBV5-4	CASSSKRESGTKSYEQYF	TGTGCCAGCAGCTCGAAGAGGGAGAGCGGGACTAAATCCTACGAGCAGTACTTC
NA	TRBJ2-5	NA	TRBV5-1	CASSSTPSETQYF	TGCGCCAGCAGTTCCACACCGTCGGAGACCCAGTACTTC
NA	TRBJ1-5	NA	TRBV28	CASSPPYSNQPQHF	TGTGCCAGCAGCCCCCCTTATTCCAATCAGCCCCAGCATTTT
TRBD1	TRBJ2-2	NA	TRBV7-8	CASSSRYRGPNTGELFF	TGTGCCAGCAGCTCCCGCTACAGGGGTCCTAACACCGGGGAGCTGTTTTTT
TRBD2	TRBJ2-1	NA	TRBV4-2	CASSQDTSDYNEQFF	TGTGCCAGCAGCCAAGACACTAGCGACTACAATGAGCAGTTCTTC
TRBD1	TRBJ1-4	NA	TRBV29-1	CSVLDRATNEKLFF	TGCAGCGTTCTGGACAGGGCAACTAATGAAAAACTGTTTTTT
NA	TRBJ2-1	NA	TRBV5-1	CASSLSTHGDEQFF	TGCGCCAGCAGCTTATCTACCCACGGGGATGAGCAGTTCTTC
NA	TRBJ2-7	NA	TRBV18	CASSPAGLSYEQYF	TGTGCCAGCTCACCAGCGGGACTCTCCTACGAGCAGTACTTC
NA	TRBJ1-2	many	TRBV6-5	CASSRTDYIGYTF	TGTGCCAGCAGTAGGACAGACTATATCGGCTACACCTTC
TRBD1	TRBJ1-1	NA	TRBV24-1	CATRTTGGGNEAFF	TGTGCCACCAGGACAACAGGGGGCGGGAATGAAGCTTTCTTT
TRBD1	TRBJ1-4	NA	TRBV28	CASSTGQTNEKLFF	TGTGCCAGCAGCACGGGACAGACTAATGAAAAACTGTTTTTT
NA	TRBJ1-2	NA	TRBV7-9	CASSHRVSNYGYTF	TGTGCCAGCAGCCACAGGGTTTCTAACTATGGCTACACCTTC
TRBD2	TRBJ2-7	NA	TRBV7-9	CASSLAAGLAAYEQYF	TGTGCCAGCAGCTTAGCGGCGGGACTAGCGGCGTACGAGCAGTACTTC
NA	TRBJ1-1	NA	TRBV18	CASSRGTNMNTEAFF	TGTGCCAGCTCACGAGGGACAAACATGAACACTGAAGCTTTCTTT
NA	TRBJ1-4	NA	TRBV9	CASSVEAGWEKLFF	TGTGCCAGCAGCGTAGAGGCAGGGTGGGAAAAACTGTTTTTT
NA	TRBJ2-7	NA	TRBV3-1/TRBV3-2	CASRPKQLAYEQYF	TGTGCCAGCAGACCCAAGCAACTAGCCTACGAGCAGTACTTC
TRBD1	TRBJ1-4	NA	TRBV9	CASSVAGGRLFF	TGTGCCAGCAGCGTAGCAGGGGGGAGACTGTTTTTT
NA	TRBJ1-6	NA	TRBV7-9	CASSKAGANNSPLHF	TGTGCCAGCAGCAAAGCAGGGGCAAATAATTCACCCCTCCACTTT